A selection of T cell receptor beta chains follows, all from one sample in a study of T-cell reconstitution after alpha-beta-depleted transplantation in children. Each CDR3 protein gets one entry after TCRdb re-called the PCR reads with MiXCR. The sample carries fewer than 1 million distinct CDR3 sequences, approximately 15% recorded once. Sequencing was performed on PBMCs, mostly from graft donor cells, taken 360 days after TCRalphabeta/CD19-depleted stem cell transplant. The receptors were gathered from a male patient under 18 who had a stem cell transplant for acute lymphoblastic leukemia, so the T cells may come from the graft donor. Each CDR3 is given with its conserved first and last residue. D genes are given only for firm matches. For some rows the clone size is stated as once, few or many, or as a class when expanded; others skip it.

TRBV5-1	many	TRBJ2-2	TRBD2	CASSPTSGANTGELFF	TGCGCCAGCAGCCCCACTAGCGGGGCGAACACCGGGGAGCTGTTTTTT
TRBV28	-	TRBJ2-3	TRBD2	CASRHTSGRGTDTQYF	TGTGCCAGCAGACATACTAGCGGGAGGGGCACAGATACGCAGTATTTT
TRBV5-1	-	TRBJ2-7	-	CASSGSGRAYEQYF	TGCGCCAGCAGCGGCTCGGGACGCGCCTACGAGCAGTACTTC
TRBV7-9	-	TRBJ2-6	-	CASSHRGGLSGANALTF	TGTGCCAGCAGCCACCGAGGTGGGCTCTCTGGGGCCAACGCCCTGACTTTC
TRBV18	many	TRBJ2-6	-	CASSPQVGGRVGANVLTF	TGTGCCAGCTCACCGCAGGTGGGGGGCCGTGTTGGGGCCAACGTCCTGACTTTC
TRBV29-1	few	TRBJ2-2	TRBD1	CSGRQGDTGELFF	TGCAGCGGCCGACAGGGGGACACCGGGGAGCTGTTTTTT
TRBV5-1	few	TRBJ2-2	-	CASAFGWSDRNTGELFF	TGCGCCAGCGCCTTCGGGTGGTCCGATAGAAACACCGGGGAGCTGTTTTTT
TRBV4-2	many	TRBJ2-1	TRBD2	CASSRTSGNSYNEQFF	TGTGCCAGCAGCCGGACTAGCGGGAACTCCTACAATGAGCAGTTCTTC
TRBV4-2	-	TRBJ2-3	-	CASSQDHYTDTQYF	TGTGCCAGCAGCCAGGACCACTACACAGATACGCAGTATTTT
TRBV5-1	many	TRBJ2-5	-	CASSFRREETQYF	TGCGCCAGCAGCTTCCGTAGAGAAGAGACCCAGTACTTC
TRBV5-1	few	TRBJ2-6	-	CASSQPLAYSGANVLTF	TGCGCCAGCAGCCAACCTCTAGCGTACTCTGGGGCCAACGTCCTGACTTTC
TRBV5-1	-	TRBJ2-3	-	CASSSLQGTKGFPSTDTQYF	TGCGCCAGCAGCTCCTTACAGGGAACTAAAGGGTTCCCTAGCACAGATACGCAGTATTTT
TRBV20-1	-	TRBJ1-5	TRBD1	CSARQTGMLNQPQHF	TGCAGTGCCAGACAGACAGGGATGCTCAATCAGCCCCAGCATTTT
TRBV12-3/TRBV12-4	many	TRBJ2-7	TRBD2	CASSPTPIAGTYEQYF	TGTGCCAGCAGCCCTACCCCCATAGCGGGAACCTACGAGCAGTACTTC
TRBV12-3/TRBV12-4	few	TRBJ1-2	-	CASGRSIRGGYTF	TGTGCCAGCGGAAGGAGCATCCGGGGTGGCTACACCTTC
TRBV12-3/TRBV12-4	many	TRBJ2-7	-	CASSLASYEQYF	TGTGCCAGCAGCTTAGCCTCCTACGAGCAGTACTTC
TRBV12-3/TRBV12-4	-	TRBJ2-7	TRBD2	CASSGLAGVNEQYF	TGTGCCAGCAGCGGCCTAGCGGGAGTGAATGAGCAGTACTTC
TRBV12-3/TRBV12-4	few	TRBJ1-2	-	CASNLRGSKGGYTF	TGTGCCAGCAACTTAAGGGGTTCTAAGGGTGGCTACACCTTC
TRBV11-2	few	TRBJ1-4	TRBD1	CASSAGQEEKLFF	TGTGCCAGCAGCGCCGGACAGGAGGAAAAACTGTTTTTT
TRBV2	-	TRBJ2-7	-	CASSGTGFSYEQYF	TGTGCCAGCAGTGGAACAGGGTTCTCCTACGAGCAGTACTTC
TRBV5-1	-	TRBJ2-1	-	CASSLGSFPFNEQFF	TGCGCCAGCAGCTTGGGCTCATTCCCATTCAATGAGCAGTTCTTC
TRBV5-1	many	TRBJ2-3	-	CASSLDSSSTDTQYF	TGCGCCAGCAGCTTGGATAGCAGTAGCACAGATACGCAGTATTTT
TRBV2	-	TRBJ2-3	TRBD1	CASSIPRTGAKSTDTQYF	TGTGCCAGTTCCATCCCCAGGACAGGGGCAAAGAGCACAGATACGCAGTATTTT
TRBV7-9	-	TRBJ2-3	-	CASSSAGHHGQYF	TGTGCCAGCAGTTCAGCGGGCCACCATGGGCAGTATTTT
TRBV29-1	few	TRBJ2-2	TRBD2	CSGRGGLDTGELFF	TGCAGCGGCCGGGGGGGCCTGGACACCGGGGAGCTGTTTTTT
TRBV5-1	few	TRBJ2-7	TRBD2	CASSLVAGGGREQYF	TGCGCCAGCAGCTTGGTGGCGGGAGGAGGTCGCGAGCAGTACTTC
TRBV20-1	-	TRBJ2-7	-	CSSGTAYEQYF	TGCAGCAGCGGGACAGCCTACGAGCAGTACTTC
TRBV14	few	TRBJ2-1	-	CASSRPGRNYNEQFF	TGTGCCAGCAGCCGACCGGGACGCAATTACAATGAGCAGTTCTTC
TRBV29-1	-	TRBJ2-2	-	CSAVPLEFRNTGELFF	TGCAGCGCCGTCCCCCTAGAGTTCCGGAACACCGGGGAGCTGTTTTTT
TRBV9	few	TRBJ2-7	-	CASSPRAGPFSYEQYF	TGTGCCAGCAGCCCTCGCGCGGGACCGTTCTCCTACGAGCAGTACTTC
TRBV5-1	-	TRBJ1-1	TRBD1	CASSRRDRSMNTEAFF	TGCGCCAGCAGCCGTCGGGACAGATCCATGAACACTGAAGCTTTCTTT
TRBV30	-	TRBJ1-4	-	CAWKGTNEKLFF	TGTGCCTGGAAAGGAACTAATGAAAAACTGTTTTTT
TRBV20-1	few	TRBJ2-5	-	CSARDRKGYWVGETQYF	TGCAGTGCTAGAGATCGGAAAGGATATTGGGTGGGTGAGACCCAGTACTTC
TRBV5-5	-	TRBJ2-7	-	CASSLVRDFPSSPYEQYF	TGTGCCAGCAGCTTGGTACGGGACTTCCCCTCATCCCCCTACGAGCAGTACTTC
TRBV20-1	-	TRBJ2-7	-	CSASGTGSYEQYF	TGCAGTGCTAGTGGGACGGGGTCCTACGAGCAGTACTTC
TRBV25-1	many	TRBJ1-1	TRBD1	CASSRDRGQTEAFF	TGTGCCAGCTCCCGGGACAGGGGGCAAACTGAAGCTTTCTTT
TRBV5-1	-	TRBJ2-3	TRBD2	CASLAGGTDTQYF	TGCGCCAGCTTAGCGGGGGGCACAGATACGCAGTATTTT
TRBV7-9	few	TRBJ2-7	-	CASSLSQVRTYEQYF	TGTGCCAGCAGCTTAAGCCAGGTCAGAACCTACGAGCAGTACTTC
TRBV6-1	many	TRBJ2-1	TRBD2	CASSSSGRWYNEQFF	TGTGCCAGCAGCTCTAGCGGGAGGTGGTACAATGAGCAGTTCTTC